This TCR beta chain was recorded in a study of human T cells and chemical hapten exposure. Overall study: Patch tests put 0.01% DPC on the upper back, read at 6 days.

Per germline, CDR1 MNHNS and CDR2 SASEGT. The V end lost 5 bases, the J end lost 8 bases, and 13 bases lay between the germline ends. The CDR3 sequence is 13 residues long. As to time point: patch test 3, about 24 weeks after DPC sensitization. The treatment: therapeutic diphenylcyclopropenone sensitization with weekly scalp DPC. Each CDR3 protein is one row after TCRdb ran MiXCR on the RACE reads. This sample has about 97,000 distinct CDR3 sequences, with 27% found just once. This clonotype was detected only a few times. The sequences come from whole blood, collected in connection with sensitization to the hapten diphenylcyclopropenone (DPC). The sequence was obtained from a man aged 35-49 years with alopecia areata. Some clones in this sample may be carry-over from other donors' samples. The chain has TRBV6-1 and TRBJ2-1; possibly TRBD1 for D (6 bases). This CDR3 is CASSHTGWDEQFF. The DNA of the CDR3 is TGTGCCAGCAGTCACACAGGGTGGGATGAGCAGTTCTTC.